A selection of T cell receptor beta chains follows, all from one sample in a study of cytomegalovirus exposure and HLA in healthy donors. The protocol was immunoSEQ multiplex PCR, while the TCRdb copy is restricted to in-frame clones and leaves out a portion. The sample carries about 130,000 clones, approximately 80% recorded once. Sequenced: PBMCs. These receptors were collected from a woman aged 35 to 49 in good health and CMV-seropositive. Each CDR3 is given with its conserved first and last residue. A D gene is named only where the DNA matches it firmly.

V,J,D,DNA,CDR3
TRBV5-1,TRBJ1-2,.,TGCGCCAGCAGCCCGGGGGGCGGATACTCCGGAGACTATGGCTACACCTTC,CASSPGGGYSGDYGYTF
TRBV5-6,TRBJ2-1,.,TGTGCCAGCAGCTTGGAGGGGGGGTACAATGAGCAGTTCTTC,CASSLEGGYNEQFF
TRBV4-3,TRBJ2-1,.,TGCGCCAGCAGCCTTCATTCTAGCCCCCCCTACAATGAGCAGTTCTTC,CASSLHSSPPYNEQFF
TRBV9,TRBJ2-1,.,TGTGCCAGCAGCGTAGCTTTAAGGGGCGGGGACAATGAGCAGTTCTTC,CASSVALRGGDNEQFF
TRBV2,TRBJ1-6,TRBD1,TGTGCCAGCAGCAACCCTATAGGACAGGGGTCGCTTAATTCACCCCTCCACTTT,CASSNPIGQGSLNSPLHF
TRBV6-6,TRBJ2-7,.,TGTGCCAGCAGTCCAAGGACACTGGATTCCTACGAGCAGTACTTC,CASSPRTLDSYEQYF
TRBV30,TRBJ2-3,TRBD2,TGTGCCTACAGAAAGCGGGGGGGACGAGATACGCAGTATTTT,CAYRKRGGRDTQYF
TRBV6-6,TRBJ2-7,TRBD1,TGTGCCAGCAGTCAGGGGGCCGAGCAGTACTTC,CASSQGAEQYF
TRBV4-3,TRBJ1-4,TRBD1,TGCGCCAGCAGCCAAGAGACGGGACAGCCTAATGAAAAACTGTTTTTT,CASSQETGQPNEKLFF
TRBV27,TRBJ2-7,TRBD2,TGTGCCAGCAGACCCTTTGGCGCGGGAGGTATTATTACGGGTTCCTACGAGCAGTACTTC,CASRPFGAGGIITGSYEQYF